This T cell receptor (beta chain) is drawn from a study of Graves' ophthalmopathy and Graves' hyperthyroidism. Study results and caveats: Among expanded thyroid clonotypes above 0.001 frequency, most also occurred in blood. Prediction of ophthalmopathy progression reached about 65% sensitivity and 72% to 75% specificity. A model of 13 signatures distinguished ophthalmopathy from stable hyperthyroidism at roughly 87% sensitivity and 81.08% specificity.

The authors amplified TCR beta CDR3 regions from RNA transcripts. Second-round multiplex PCR came after first-round RT-PCR with HTBI primers. TCRdb re-analysed the multiplex PCR reads in MiXCR, keeping a single row per CDR3 protein. The table shows roughly 230,000 distinct CDR3 sequences, with 20% to 25% occurring only once. Germline CDR1 reads MNHNS; CDR2 reads SASEGT. The CDR3 adds up to 8 amino acids, both ends counted. For this clonotype: Its antigen remains unidentified. This CDR3 is missing its conserved last phenylalanine or tryptophan, likely due to a read error. It is unclear where the CDR3 begins or ends on the DNA, so no DNA is shown, and the CDR3 is as TCRdb lists it.

The chain combines TRBV6-1 with TRBJ2-7; the table's D call, TRBD2, has no DNA check behind it. The sample taken for sequencing was peripheral blood. This TCR derives from a woman between 50 and 59 years old with Graves' ophthalmopathy. This chain's CDR3 is CASSEAAS.